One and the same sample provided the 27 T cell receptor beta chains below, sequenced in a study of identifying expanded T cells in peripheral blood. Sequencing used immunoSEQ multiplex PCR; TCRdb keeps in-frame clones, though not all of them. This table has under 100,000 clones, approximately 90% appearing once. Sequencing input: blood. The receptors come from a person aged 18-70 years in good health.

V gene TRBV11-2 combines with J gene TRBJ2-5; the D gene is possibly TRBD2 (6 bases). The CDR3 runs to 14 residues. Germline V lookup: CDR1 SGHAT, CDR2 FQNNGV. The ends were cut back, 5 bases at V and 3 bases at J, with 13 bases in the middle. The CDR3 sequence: CASSPLGGKETQYF. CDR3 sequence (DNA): TGTGCCAGCAGCCCCCTGGGCGGGAAAGAGACCCAGTACTTC.

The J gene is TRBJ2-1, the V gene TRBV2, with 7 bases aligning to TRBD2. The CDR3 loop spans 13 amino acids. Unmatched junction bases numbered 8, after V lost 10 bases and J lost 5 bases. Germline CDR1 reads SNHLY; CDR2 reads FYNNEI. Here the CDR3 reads CATPWGGNNEQFF. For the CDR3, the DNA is TGTGCCACCCCATGGGGGGGGAACAATGAGCAGTTCTTC.

The CDR3 DNA follows: TGCGCCAGCAGCATGGCCTTGGGAAACACCATATATTTT. The encoded protein is CASSMALGNTIYF. The V call is TRBV5-1, the J call TRBJ1-3; no clear D gene. The germline V and J ends were trimmed by 4 bases and 4 bases, with 9 bases remaining between them. The germline gives CDR1 SGHRS, CDR2 YFSETQ. This CDR3 contains 13 residues. The variable domain in full, completed from reference TRBV5-1 and TRBJ1-3, reads KAGVTQTPRYLIKTRGQQVTLSCSPISGHRSVSWYQQTPGQGLQFLFEYFSETQRNKGNFPGRFSGRQFSNSRSEMNVSTLELGDSALYLCASSMALGNTIYFGEGSWLTVV.

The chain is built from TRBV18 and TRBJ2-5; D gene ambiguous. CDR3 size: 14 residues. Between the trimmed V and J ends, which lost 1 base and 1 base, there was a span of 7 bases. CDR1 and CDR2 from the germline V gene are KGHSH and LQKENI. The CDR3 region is CASSPLLTQETQYF. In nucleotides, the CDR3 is TGTGCCAGCTCACCACTTTTGACCCAAGAGACCCAGTACTTC. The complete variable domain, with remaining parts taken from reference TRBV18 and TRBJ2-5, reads NAGVMQNPRHLVRRRGQEARLRCSPMKGHSHVYWYRQLPEEGLKFMVYLQKENIIDESGMPKERFSAEFPKEGPSILRIQQVVRGDSAAYFCASSPLLTQETQYFGPGTRLLVL.

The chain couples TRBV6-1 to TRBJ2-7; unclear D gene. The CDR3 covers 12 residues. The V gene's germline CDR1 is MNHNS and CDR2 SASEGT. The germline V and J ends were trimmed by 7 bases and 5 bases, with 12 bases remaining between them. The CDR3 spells CASNGAPHEQYF. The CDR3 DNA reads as TGTGCCAGCAATGGCGCTCCCCACGAGCAGTACTTC.

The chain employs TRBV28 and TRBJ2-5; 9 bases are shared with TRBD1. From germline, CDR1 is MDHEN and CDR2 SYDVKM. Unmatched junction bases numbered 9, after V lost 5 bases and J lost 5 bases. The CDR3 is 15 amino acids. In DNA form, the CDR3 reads TGTGCCAGCAGTATGCCACAGGGGGCTCGGGAGACCCAGTACTTC. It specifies CASSMPQGARETQYF.

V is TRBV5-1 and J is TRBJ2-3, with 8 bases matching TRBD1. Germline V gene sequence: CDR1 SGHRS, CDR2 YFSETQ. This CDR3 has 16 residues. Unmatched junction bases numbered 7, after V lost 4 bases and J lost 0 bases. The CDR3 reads CASSLGQATSTDTQYF. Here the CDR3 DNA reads TGCGCCAGCAGCCTGGGACAGGCGACTAGCACAGATACGCAGTATTTT.

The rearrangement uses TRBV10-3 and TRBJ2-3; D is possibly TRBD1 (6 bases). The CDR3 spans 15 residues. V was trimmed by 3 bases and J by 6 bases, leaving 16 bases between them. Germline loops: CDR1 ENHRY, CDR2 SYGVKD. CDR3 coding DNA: TGTGCCATCAGTGACTTTCAGGGTAGGGGGGATACGCAGTATTTT. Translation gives CAISDFQGRGDTQYF.

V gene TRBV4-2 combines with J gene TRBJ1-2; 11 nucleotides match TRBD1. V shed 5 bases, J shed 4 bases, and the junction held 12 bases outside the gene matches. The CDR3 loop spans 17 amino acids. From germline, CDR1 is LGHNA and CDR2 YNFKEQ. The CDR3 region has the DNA TGTGCCAGCAGCGAGGGCGATGGGACAGGGGGGCCCTATGGCTACACCTTC. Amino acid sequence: CASSEGDGTGGPYGYTF.

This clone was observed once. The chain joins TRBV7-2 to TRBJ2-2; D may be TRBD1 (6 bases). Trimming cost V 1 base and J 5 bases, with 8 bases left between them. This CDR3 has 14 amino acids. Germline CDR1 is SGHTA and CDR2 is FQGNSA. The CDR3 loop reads CASSLVGQTGELFF. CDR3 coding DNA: TGTGCCAGCAGCTTAGTAGGACAGACCGGGGAGCTGTTTTTT.

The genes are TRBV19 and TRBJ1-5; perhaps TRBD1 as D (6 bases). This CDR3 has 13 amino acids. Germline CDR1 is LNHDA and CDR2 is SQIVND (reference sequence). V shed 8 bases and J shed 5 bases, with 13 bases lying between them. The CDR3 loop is CASGRTVDQPQHF. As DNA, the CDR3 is TGTGCCAGTGGGCGGACAGTTGATCAGCCCCAGCATTTT.

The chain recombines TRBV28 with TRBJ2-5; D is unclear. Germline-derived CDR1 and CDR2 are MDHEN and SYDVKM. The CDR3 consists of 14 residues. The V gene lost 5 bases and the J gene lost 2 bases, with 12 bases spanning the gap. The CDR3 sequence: CASSHPTKQETQYF. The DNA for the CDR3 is TGTGCCAGCAGTCATCCTACAAAACAAGAGACCCAGTACTTC.

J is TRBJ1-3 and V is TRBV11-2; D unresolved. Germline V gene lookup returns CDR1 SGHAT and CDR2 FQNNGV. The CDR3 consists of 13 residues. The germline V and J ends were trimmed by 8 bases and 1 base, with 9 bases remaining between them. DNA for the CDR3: TGTGCCAGCCGATTCCTTTCTGGAAACACCATATATTTT. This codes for CASRFLSGNTIYF.

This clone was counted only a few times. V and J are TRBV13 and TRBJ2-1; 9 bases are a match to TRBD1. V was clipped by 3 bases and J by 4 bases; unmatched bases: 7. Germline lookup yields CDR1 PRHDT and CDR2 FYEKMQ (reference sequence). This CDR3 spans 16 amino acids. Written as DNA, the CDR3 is TGTGCCAGCAGCTTCTCCCGGGACAGGGCTTACAATGAGCAGTTCTTC. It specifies CASSFSRDRAYNEQFF.

The chain's CDR3 is CASSLGPLTPHEQFF. The CDR3, as DNA: TGTGCCAGCAGCTTAGGTCCCCTAACCCCCCATGAGCAGTTCTTC. This chain connects TRBV7-3 to TRBJ2-1; D ambiguous. Looked up from germline, CDR1 is SGHTA and CDR2 is FQGTGA. There are 15 residues in the CDR3. The ends were cut back, 2 bases at V and 8 bases at J, with 16 bases in the middle.

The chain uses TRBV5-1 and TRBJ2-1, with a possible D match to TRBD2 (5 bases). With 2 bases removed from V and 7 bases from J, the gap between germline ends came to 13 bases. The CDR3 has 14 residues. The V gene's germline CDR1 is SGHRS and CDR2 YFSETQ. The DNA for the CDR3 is TGCGCCAGCAGCTTAGGAGCGGCCTGGAATGAGCAGTTCTTC. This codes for CASSLGAAWNEQFF.

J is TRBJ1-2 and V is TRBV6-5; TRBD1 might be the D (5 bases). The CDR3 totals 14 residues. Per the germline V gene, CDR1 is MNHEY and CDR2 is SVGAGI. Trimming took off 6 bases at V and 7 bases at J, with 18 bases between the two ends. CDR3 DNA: TGTGCCAGCAGCATGGGACGTCGGTTTAGTGGCTACACCTTC. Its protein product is CASSMGRRFSGYTF.

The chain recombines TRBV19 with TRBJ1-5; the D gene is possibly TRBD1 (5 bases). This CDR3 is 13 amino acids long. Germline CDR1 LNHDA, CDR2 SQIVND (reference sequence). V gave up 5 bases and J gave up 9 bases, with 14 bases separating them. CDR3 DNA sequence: TGTGCCAGTAGTGAACAGGACTCGGGGCCCCAGCATTTT. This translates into CASSEQDSGPQHF.

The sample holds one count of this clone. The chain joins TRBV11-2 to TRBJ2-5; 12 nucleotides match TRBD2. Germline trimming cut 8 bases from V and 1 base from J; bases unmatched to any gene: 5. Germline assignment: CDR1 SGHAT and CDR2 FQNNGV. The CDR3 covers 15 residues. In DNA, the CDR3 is TGTGCCAGCGGGCCTAGCGGGGGGGCCCAAGAGACCCAGTACTTC. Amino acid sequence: CASGPSGGAQETQYF.

The CDR3 sequence is CASSFSGRASSTEAFF. The CDR3 DNA reads TGTGCCAGCAGCTTTTCTGGACGGGCTTCGAGCACTGAAGCTTTCTTT. The chain combines TRBV7-9 with TRBJ1-1; D is uncertain. The CDR3 extends over 16 amino acids. V was shortened by 3 bases and J by 4 bases, with 18 bases between the two germline ends. Per the germline V gene, CDR1 is SEHNR and CDR2 is FQNEAQ (reference sequence).

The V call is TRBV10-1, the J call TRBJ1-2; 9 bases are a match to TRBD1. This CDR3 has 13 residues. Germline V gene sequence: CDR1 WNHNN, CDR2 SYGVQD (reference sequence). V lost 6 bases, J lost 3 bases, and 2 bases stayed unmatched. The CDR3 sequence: CASSRDRDYGYTF. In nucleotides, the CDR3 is TGCGCCAGCAGCCGGGACAGGGACTATGGCTACACCTTC.

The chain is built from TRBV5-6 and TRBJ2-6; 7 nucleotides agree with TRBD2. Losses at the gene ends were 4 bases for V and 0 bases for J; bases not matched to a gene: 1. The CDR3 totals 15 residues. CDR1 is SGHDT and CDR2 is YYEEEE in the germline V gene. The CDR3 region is CASSAGVSGANVLTF. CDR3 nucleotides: TGTGCCAGCAGCGCGGGAGTCTCTGGGGCCAACGTCCTGACTTTC.

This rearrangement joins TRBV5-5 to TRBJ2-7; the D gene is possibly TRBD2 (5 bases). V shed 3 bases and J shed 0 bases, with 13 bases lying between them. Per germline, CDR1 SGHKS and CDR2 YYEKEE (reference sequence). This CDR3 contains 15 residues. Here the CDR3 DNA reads TGTGCCAGCAGCTCGCGGAGACTAACCTCCTACGAGCAGTACTTC. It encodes CASSSRRLTSYEQYF.

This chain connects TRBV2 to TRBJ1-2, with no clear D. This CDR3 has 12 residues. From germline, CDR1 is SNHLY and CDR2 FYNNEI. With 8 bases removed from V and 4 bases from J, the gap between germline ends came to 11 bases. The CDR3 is CASFQSIYGYTF. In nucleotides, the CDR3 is TGTGCCAGCTTCCAAAGCATCTATGGCTACACCTTC.

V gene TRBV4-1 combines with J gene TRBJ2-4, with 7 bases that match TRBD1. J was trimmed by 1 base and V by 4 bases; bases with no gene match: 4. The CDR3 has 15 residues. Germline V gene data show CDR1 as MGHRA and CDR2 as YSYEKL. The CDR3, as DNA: TGCGCCAGCAGCCGACGACAGGGCGCCAAAAACATTCAGTACTTC. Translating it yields CASSRRQGAKNIQYF.

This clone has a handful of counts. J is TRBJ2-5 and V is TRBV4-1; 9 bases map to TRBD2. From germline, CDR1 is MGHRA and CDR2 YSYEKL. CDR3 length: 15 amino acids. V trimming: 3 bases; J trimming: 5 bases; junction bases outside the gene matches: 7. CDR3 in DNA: TGCGCCAGCAGCCACGGCGGGAGGGCCGATGAGACCCAGTACTTC. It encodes CASSHGGRADETQYF.

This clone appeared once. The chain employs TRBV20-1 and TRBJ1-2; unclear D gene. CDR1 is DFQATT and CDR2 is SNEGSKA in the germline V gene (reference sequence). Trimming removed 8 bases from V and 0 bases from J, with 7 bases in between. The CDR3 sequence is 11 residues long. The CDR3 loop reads CSSSANYGYTF. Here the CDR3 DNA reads TGCAGTAGCAGTGCTAACTATGGCTACACCTTC.